These 11 T cell receptor beta chains share one sample of origin, sequenced in a study of blood T cell repertoires in COVID-19. Profiling relied on immunoSEQ multiplex PCR, and the TCRdb table lists in-frame clones only, not all of them. The sample gives a few hundred thousand clones, around 92% of which show up once; around 1.3% is in the top ten. Sequencing was performed on peripheral blood. Receptor source: a man between 35 and 55 years old with acute or convalescent COVID-19.

This rearrangement joins TRBV11-3 to TRBJ1-1; TRBD1 matches 7 bases. Trimming at V came to 5 bases and at J to 6 bases, leaving 6 bases not matched to a gene. This CDR3 comprises 13 residues. Germline values: CDR1 SGHNT, CDR2 YENEEA. CDR3 loop: CASSRDRVSEAFF. The CDR3 region has the DNA TGTGCCAGCAGCAGAGACAGGGTCTCTGAAGCTTTCTTT.

This chain uses TRBV29-1 with TRBJ2-1; D is perhaps TRBD2 (5 bases). Per germline, CDR1 SQVTM and CDR2 ANQGSEA. CDR3 size: 16 residues. The V gene lost 3 bases and the J gene lost 6 bases, with 21 bases spanning the gap. In DNA form, the CDR3 reads TGCAGCGTTGACTGGGGAGCCAGAGATTTAATCAATGAGCAGTTCTTC. It encodes CSVDWGARDLINEQFF.

The rearrangement uses TRBV7-8 and TRBJ1-1; D is unresolved. The V gene lost 1 base and the J gene lost 0 bases, with 18 bases spanning the gap. The CDR3 extends over 18 amino acids. Germline values: CDR1 SGHVS, CDR2 FQNEAQ. This CDR3 reads CASSLVFGLTTLNTEAFF. The CDR3 nucleotides are TGTGCCAGCAGCTTAGTATTCGGACTGACGACATTGAACACTGAAGCTTTCTTT.

The rearrangement joins TRBV11-2 to TRBJ2-6; weak D call: TRBD1 (6 bases). From germline, CDR1 is SGHAT and CDR2 FQNNGV. This CDR3 has 18 amino acids. V lost 5 bases and J lost 0, with 17 bases in between. CDR3: CASSLTHGTSSGANVLTF. The CDR3 region has the DNA TGTGCCAGCAGCCTTACCCATGGGACAAGCTCTGGGGCCAACGTCCTGACTTTC.

V and J are TRBV7-8 and TRBJ2-1; 7 bases are a match to TRBD1. In germline, CDR1 is SGHVS, CDR2 FQNEAQ. The V and J ends lost 5 bases and 13 bases, in that order; junction bases with no gene match: 11. There are 13 residues in the CDR3. CDR3 region: CASSLDRVGGQFF. Written as DNA, the CDR3 is TGTGCCAGCAGCCTTGACAGGGTCGGAGGTCAGTTCTTC.

The rearrangement uses TRBV24-1 and TRBJ1-1; the D is unclear. Deletions cut 3 bases from V and 10 bases from J, with 8 bases between. Germline V gives CDR1 KGHDR, CDR2 SFDVKD. This CDR3 region has 11 residues. CDR3 in amino acids: CATSDAGLAFF. Here the CDR3 DNA reads TGTGCCACCAGTGATGCGGGGTTAGCTTTCTTT.

The J gene is TRBJ1-6, the V gene TRBV27, with 9 positions matching TRBD1. The V segment lost 3 bases and the J segment 10 bases; nucleotides outside the gene matches: 7. The CDR3 covers 15 residues. Germline CDR1 reads MNHEY; CDR2 reads SMNVEV (reference sequence). The CDR3 sequence: CASSFGQGFRSPLHF. The CDR3 DNA follows: TGTGCCAGCAGTTTCGGACAGGGGTTTCGATCACCCCTCCACTTT.

V usage is TRBV6-6 and J usage is TRBJ1-2; 7 positions agree with TRBD1. The CDR3 consists of 14 residues. Germline loops: CDR1 MNHNY, CDR2 SVGAGI (reference sequence). Trimming removed 0 bases from V and 3 bases from J; junction bases left unmatched: 1. The CDR3: CASSYSDRDYGYTF. The CDR3 DNA reads TGTGCCAGCAGTTACTCTGACAGGGACTATGGCTACACCTTC.

This chain joins TRBV28 and TRBJ2-7; 9 nucleotides align to TRBD2. CDR3 length: 13 amino acids. After removal of 10 bases from V and 6 bases from J, the junction contained 10 bases not matched to a gene. Germline-derived CDR1 and CDR2 are MDHEN and SYDVKM. The CDR3 DNA sequence: TGTGCCAACGTGTGGAGCGGGAGGTTCGAGCAGTACTTC. Protein: CANVWSGRFEQYF.

This chain connects TRBV7-9 to TRBJ2-1, with D perhaps TRBD2 (6 bases). The germline V gene has CDR1 SEHNR and CDR2 FQNEAQ (reference sequence). The V end lost 1 base, the J end lost 5 bases, and 15 bases lay between the germline ends. The CDR3 covers 16 residues. The CDR3: CASSLGAGRSNNEQFF. The CDR3 nucleotides are TGTGCCAGCAGCTTAGGGGCAGGGAGGTCCAACAATGAGCAGTTCTTC.

A single count supports this clone. The chain combines TRBV19 with TRBJ2-2, with 8 bases fitting TRBD2. The V gene's germline CDR1 is LNHDA and CDR2 SQIVND (reference sequence). The CDR3 is 14 residues long. With V trimmed by 5 bases and J by 6 bases, 5 bases remained unmatched. This chain's CDR3 is CASSGTSAAGELFF. For the CDR3, the DNA is TGTGCCAGTAGTGGGACTAGTGCGGCCGGGGAGCTGTTTTTT.